This TCR beta chain was found in a study of CD8+CD57+ T cells in acquired aplastic anemia. Turning to the study itself: Read counts for CD4+ cells (from healthy donors) averaged roughly 10 million.

This CDR3 region has 13 residues. V shed 5 bases and J shed 8 bases, with 15 bases lying between them. The study's findings and limits: Significance was not reached for CD8+ Simpson's diversity between patients and controls. Patients and controls turned out to have around 29 CD8+ CDR3 sequences in common.

This clonotype was recorded many times. Its antigen remains unidentified. Genomic DNA provided the template from which TCR beta VDJ and CDR3 profiles were obtained. TCRdb re-called the reads through MiXCR, storing one row per CDR3 protein. The sample consists of about 420,000 distinct CDR3 sequences, about two thirds of them appearing once. The receptor comes from a human donor in good health, serving as a control. The sequencing input was sorted CD4+, CD8+, or CD8+CD57+ T cells (not recorded which) from PBMCs. V is TRBV12-3 or TRBV12-4 and J is TRBJ1-2, with D tentatively TRBD1 (5 bases). The CDR3 sequence: CASSPDSYRGYTF. The CDR3 DNA reads as TGTGCCAGCAGTCCAGACAGTTACCGGGGCTACACCTTC.